Below, one TCR beta chain is given with its context. The target antigen is unknown. Germline V gives CDR1 LNHDA, CDR2 SQIVND (reference sequence). This CDR3 contains 13 residues. The V segment lost 2 bases and the J segment 10 bases; nucleotides outside the gene matches: 4. Primers: 60 Vbeta forward and 13 Jbeta reverse. Repertoires were generated with immunoSEQ multiplex PCR, while TCRdb's copy carries only in-frame clones and drops some. The sample table includes 150,000 or so clones. This entry comes from a study of cytomegalovirus exposure and HLA in healthy donors. Whole-study results and caveats: A later analysis revealed that TCR association rates differed between HLA loci, peaking at DRB1 and bottoming out at HLA-C.

The chain employs TRBV19 and TRBJ2-4; 8 bases match TRBD2. Source material: PBMCs. The receptor was derived from a woman aged 40 to 50 in good health and CMV-seropositive. The CDR3 nucleotides read TGTGCCAGTAGTATAAGAGCGGGAGTTATTCAGTACTTC. Translation gives CASSIRAGVIQYF.